These 21 T cell receptor beta chains share one sample of origin, sequenced in a study of OX40 agonist ivuxolimab in advanced cancers. Produced via immunoSEQ multiplex PCR; TCRdb's table is partial and in-frame only. The table lists fewer than 85,000 clones, about 86% of them singletons. The sample here was CD4+ or CD8+ T cells sorted from blood, taken in a trial of the OX40 agonist ivuxolimab. The receptors here all came from an adult with an advanced solid tumor such as melanoma, head and neck, liver or kidney cancer.

The gene calls are TRBV28 and TRBJ1-5; D gene unclear. V was cut by 5 bases and J by 3 bases, with 8 bases left in between. This CDR3 has 13 residues. CDR1 and CDR2 (germline): MDHEN, SYDVKM. CDR3: CASSLRFNQPQHF. CDR3 coding DNA: TGTGCCAGCAGTCTCCGGTTCAATCAGCCCCAGCATTTT.

The J gene is TRBJ1-4, the V gene TRBV28; a possible D gene is TRBD1 (5 bases). The CDR3 spans 15 residues. V was trimmed by 4 bases and J by 4 bases, leaving 13 bases between them. Germline V lookup: CDR1 MDHEN, CDR2 SYDVKM. CDR3 coding DNA: TGTGCCAGCAGTTCGGGAGGTGGGGGTAATGAAAAACTGTTTTTT. Amino acids: CASSSGGGGNEKLFF.

The chain couples TRBV5-6 to TRBJ1-5; D ambiguous. The CDR3 covers 15 residues. The germline V gene encodes CDR1 SGHDT and CDR2 YYEEEE. Trimming left V 2 bases short and J 2 bases short, with 11 bases between. The CDR3 loop is CASSFFRTRNQPQHF. As DNA, the CDR3 is TGTGCCAGCAGCTTCTTTAGGACGCGCAATCAGCCCCAGCATTTT.

CDR3 nucleotide sequence: TGTGCCGGGGGACACAGCTCTGGAAACACCATATATTTT. Amino acids: CAGGHSSGNTIYF. The chain uses TRBV7-2 and TRBJ1-3, with TRBD1 as a possible D gene (6 bases). Germline assignment: CDR1 SGHTA and CDR2 FQGNSA. This CDR3 has 13 residues. V was clipped by 11 bases and J by 0 bases, with 11 bases between them.

The CDR3 is CASSLYSGEAYEQYF. The CDR3 coding sequence is TGTGCCAGCAGCTTATATAGCGGGGAGGCCTACGAGCAGTACTTC. The chain uses TRBV11-3 and TRBJ2-7, with 8 bases fitting TRBD2. Germline CDR1 and CDR2: SGHNT and YENEEA. The CDR3 runs 15 residues. J was trimmed by 2 bases and V by 2 bases; bases with no gene match: 5.

J is TRBJ2-3 and V is TRBV11-3; D is undetermined. Germline CDR1 and CDR2: SGHNT and YENEEA. This CDR3 region has 14 residues. The ends were cut back, 3 bases at V and 1 base at J, with 8 bases in the middle. As DNA, the CDR3 is TGTGCCAGCAGCTTGGGGTCTCGCACAGATACGCAGTATTTT. Translated: CASSLGSRTDTQYF.

The CDR3 loop is CASRQGGRQETQYF. The CDR3 bases are TGTGCAAGTCGCCAAGGGGGCAGACAAGAGACCCAGTACTTC. V usage is TRBV12-2 and J usage is TRBJ2-5; the DNA was not compared with TRBD1, the D call given in the table. TRBV12-2 is given as a pseudogene. This CDR3 spans 14 amino acids.

This chain joins TRBV5-6 and TRBJ2-6; TRBD1 matches 8 bases. CDR1 and CDR2 from the germline V gene are SGHDT and YYEEEE. The trim removed 3 bases at V and 0 bases at J, leaving 2 bases unmatched. The CDR3 extends over 16 amino acids. For the CDR3, the DNA is TGTGCCAGCAGCTGGGACAGGAACTCTGGGGCCAACGTCCTGACTTTC. Its translation is CASSWDRNSGANVLTF.

This chain uses TRBV7-3 with TRBJ2-1, with D possibly TRBD2 on 5 matching bases. Trimming removed 1 base from V and 9 bases from J, with 10 bases in between. The CDR3 has 13 amino acids. CDR1 and CDR2 from the germline V gene are SGHTA and FQGTGA. The CDR3 bases are TGTGCCAGCAGCTTAAATGTGGCGGGTGAGCAGTTCTTC. Residues: CASSLNVAGEQFF. The full variable domain, its missing parts supplied by reference TRBV7-3 and TRBJ2-1, is GAGVSQTPSNKVTEKGKYVELRCDPISGHTALYWYRQSLGQGPEFLIYFQGTGAADDSGLPNDRFFAVRPEGSVSTLKIQRTERGDSAVYLCASSLNVAGEQFFGPGTRLTVL.

This clone is a singleton in its sample. The rearrangement uses TRBV7-9 and TRBJ1-1, with D possibly TRBD1 on 6 matching bases. Germline assignment: CDR1 SEHNR and CDR2 FQNEAQ (reference sequence). V was trimmed by 5 bases and J by 4 bases, leaving 14 bases between them. This CDR3 spans 14 amino acids. As DNA, the CDR3 is TGTGCCAGCAGCCACGAGGGGGGAAGCACTGAAGCTTTCTTT. Translation: CASSHEGGSTEAFF.

The chain couples TRBV6-5 to TRBJ1-4; D possibly corresponds to TRBD1 (5 bases). The CDR3 is made up of 16 amino acids. Germline loops: CDR1 MNHEY, CDR2 SVGAGI. Trimming shortened V by 4 bases and J by 0 bases, and 12 bases separated the two germline ends. CDR3 bases: TGTGCCAGCAGTTCGGGACGGTATGCAACTAATGAAAAACTGTTTTTT. It is translated as CASSSGRYATNEKLFF.

This CDR3 is CASSWTGGGNQPQHF. CDR3 in DNA: TGTGCCAGCAGTTGGACAGGGGGCGGCAATCAGCCCCAGCATTTT. The V gene is TRBV7-8, the J gene TRBJ1-5, with 11 bases fitting TRBD1. The CDR3 is 15 amino acids. The J segment lost 2 bases and the V segment lost 6 bases, leaving 3 bases of the junction unmatched. Germline lookup yields CDR1 SGHVS and CDR2 FQNEAQ.

The chain recombines TRBV6-5 with TRBJ2-5; possibly TRBD1 or TRBD2 for D (6 bases each). The V end lost 7 bases, the J end lost 2 bases, and 14 bases lay between the germline ends. CDR1 is MNHEY and CDR2 is SVGAGI in the germline V gene. The length of the CDR3 is 14 residues. DNA for the CDR3: TGTGCCAGCAAGAGGGGGGAGGCTCAAGAGACCCAGTACTTC. Protein sequence: CASKRGEAQETQYF.

The chain couples TRBV7-9 to TRBJ2-3, with D perhaps TRBD2 (6 bases). V was clipped by 1 base and J by 0 bases, with 8 bases between them. From germline, CDR1 is SEHNR and CDR2 FQNEAQ (reference sequence). The CDR3 extends over 15 amino acids. The CDR3: CASSLVAGSTDTQYF. Here the CDR3 DNA reads TGTGCCAGCAGCTTAGTTGCGGGGAGCACAGATACGCAGTATTTT.

V is TRBV11-2 and J is TRBJ2-7; TRBD1 might be the D (6 bases). The V end was cut by 5 bases, the J end by 0 bases, with 14 bases between. Looked up from germline, CDR1 is SGHAT and CDR2 is FQNNGV. This CDR3 spans 15 amino acids. The CDR3 reads CASSHGQLYSYEQYF. DNA for the CDR3: TGTGCCAGCAGCCACGGACAGTTGTACTCCTACGAGCAGTACTTC. Complete variable domain (other parts from reference TRBV11-2 and TRBJ2-7): EAGVAQSPRYKIIEKRQSVAFWCNPISGHATLYWYQQILGQGPKLLIQFQNNGVVDDSQLPKDRFSAERLKGVDSTLKIQPAKLEDSAVYLCASSHGQLYSYEQYFGPGTRLTVT.

The chain recombines TRBV6-5 with TRBJ2-1; possibly TRBD1 for D (5 bases). The CDR3 sequence is 14 residues long. Trimming took off 5 bases at V and 8 bases at J, with 16 bases between the two ends. Germline values: CDR1 MNHEY, CDR2 SVGAGI. The DNA of the CDR3 is TGTGCCAGCAGTAGGGGCCCTCCACTCGATGAGCAGTTCTTC. Protein sequence: CASSRGPPLDEQFF.

The rearrangement uses TRBV19 and TRBJ2-1, with 11 bases identical to TRBD2. V lost 8 bases to trimming and J lost 1 base; unmatched junction nucleotides: 4. Germline V gene lookup returns CDR1 LNHDA and CDR2 SQIVND (reference sequence). The CDR3 consists of 15 residues. The CDR3 loop reads CASSWTSGSYNEQFF. In nucleotides, the CDR3 is TGTGCCAGTTCCTGGACTAGCGGGTCCTACAATGAGCAGTTCTTC.

The chain joins TRBV18 to TRBJ2-3; 7 nucleotides match TRBD2. The V gene end was trimmed by 4 bases and the J gene end by 1 base; junction bases not matched to a gene: 8. This CDR3 contains 16 residues. Germline V gene data show CDR1 as KGHSH and CDR2 as LQKENI. Here the CDR3 DNA reads TGTGCCAGCTCACAACCGGGGCTAGCGGGCACAGATACGCAGTATTTT. This encodes CASSQPGLAGTDTQYF. Complete variable domain (other parts from reference TRBV18 and TRBJ2-3): NAGVMQNPRHLVRRRGQEARLRCSPMKGHSHVYWYRQLPEEGLKFMVYLQKENIIDESGMPKERFSAEFPKEGPSILRIQQVVRGDSAAYFCASSQPGLAGTDTQYFGPGTRLTVL.

V and J are TRBV18 and TRBJ2-5; D tentatively fits TRBD1 or TRBD2 (5 bases each). The CDR3 runs to 13 residues. Germline V gene data show CDR1 as KGHSH and CDR2 as LQKENI. The germline V and J ends were trimmed by 3 bases and 4 bases, with 9 bases remaining between them. For the CDR3, the DNA is TGTGCCAGCTCACCCACAGGAGGAGAGACCCAGTACTTC. Amino acids: CASSPTGGETQYF.

The chain is built from TRBV5-1 and TRBJ1-5, with D perhaps matching TRBD1 (5 bases). The CDR3 totals 14 residues. Trimming left V 0 bases short and J 5 bases short, with 9 bases between. Germline CDR1 reads SGHRS; CDR2 reads YFSETQ. CDR3 in amino acids: CASSLDSGDQPQHF. The CDR3 DNA sequence: TGCGCCAGCAGCTTGGATTCGGGGGATCAGCCCCAGCATTTT.

This clone is labeled medium-sized. The chain has TRBV7-2 and TRBJ1-6; TRBD1 agrees at 8 bases. Germline V gene lookup returns CDR1 SGHTA and CDR2 FQGNSA. The ends lost 5 bases at V and 8 bases at J; junction bases unmatched: 8. This CDR3 has 15 amino acids. DNA of the CDR3: TGTGCCAGCAGCGGTTACAGGGGGGCGGATTCACCCCTCCACTTT. It specifies CASSGYRGADSPLHF.